This T cell receptor beta chain stems from a study of T cell repertoires in cytomegalovirus infection. Background on the study: Recently identified HLA-C-restricted CMV epitopes were used, and well-studied HLA-B-restricted CMV epitopes were used as well. Public signatures in TCR beta pointed to CMV infection and matching HLA type. Study-level points and caveats: Cumulative frequency of public TCR beta families picked out carriers of CMV plus the relevant HLA. CMV-specific HLA-C-restricted TCR beta clonotypes dominated the ex vivo response.

Germline V gene data show CDR1 as SGHTA and CDR2 as FQGNSA. The CDR3 extends over 16 amino acids. V was trimmed by 3 bases and J by 4 bases, leaving 18 bases between them. A single record per CDR3 protein comes from TCRdb applying MiXCR to the reads. The sample has roughly 500,000 distinct CDR3 sequences, roughly 42% seen once; the top ten hold about two fifths. This clonotype showed up many times. Its antigen remains unknown. Sequenced material: cultured PBMCs, taken from culture after CMV antigen stimulation. The receptor was isolated from a human donor in good health (CMV status not recorded). Some clones in this sample may be carry-over from other donors' samples. This chain uses TRBV7-2 with TRBJ2-5; maybe TRBD2 (5 bases). As DNA, the CDR3 is TGTGCCAGCAGCTTGAAGCGGACGGAGGCGGGAGAGACCCAGTACTTC. This sequence encodes CASSLKRTEAGETQYF. The full variable domain, its missing parts supplied by reference TRBV7-2 and TRBJ2-5, is GAGVSQSPSNKVTEKGKDVELRCDPISGHTALYWYRQSLGQGLEFLIYFQGNSAPDKSGLPSDRFSAERTGGSVSTLTIQRTQQEDSAVYLCASSLKRTEAGETQYFGPGTRLLVL.